This T cell receptor beta chain is drawn from a study of T cell changes during pregnancy in multiple sclerosis. The method was immunoSEQ multiplex PCR; TCRdb's version includes in-frame clones alone and lacks a portion of them. The sample records tens of thousands of clones, approximately 90% being singletons. Germline assignment: CDR1 LGHNA and CDR2 YSLEER. This CDR3 has 15 residues. V was shortened by 2 bases and J by 3 bases, with 11 bases between the two germline ends. This TCR derives from a female donor in good health, enrolled as a control in a pregnancy study. The sequencing here drew on CD4+ T cells from peripheral blood mononuclear cells, taken in the first trimester of pregnancy. The chain couples TRBV4-3 to TRBJ1-3; weak D call: TRBD1 (6 bases). The DNA for the CDR3 is TGCGCCAGCAGCCAAAGGGGGAGCCTTGGAAACACCATATATTTT. Its protein is CASSQRGSLGNTIYF.